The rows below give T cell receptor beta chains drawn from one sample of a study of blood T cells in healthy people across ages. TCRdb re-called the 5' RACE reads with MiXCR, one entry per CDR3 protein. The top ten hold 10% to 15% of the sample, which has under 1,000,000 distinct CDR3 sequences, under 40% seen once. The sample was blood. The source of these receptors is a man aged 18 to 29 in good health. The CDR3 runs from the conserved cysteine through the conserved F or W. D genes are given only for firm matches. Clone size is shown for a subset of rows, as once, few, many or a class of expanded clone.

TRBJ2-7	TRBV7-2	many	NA	CASSLSSLYEQYF	TGTGCCAGCAGCTTAAGTTCCCTCTACGAGCAGTACTTC
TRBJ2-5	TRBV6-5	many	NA	CASSSRVDETQYF	TGTGCCAGCAGTTCACGGGTAGATGAGACCCAGTACTTC
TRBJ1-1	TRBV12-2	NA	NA	CASRLFYRETLDTEAFF	TGTGCAAGTCGCCTCTTCTACAGGGAGACCCTTGACACTGAAGCTTTCTTT
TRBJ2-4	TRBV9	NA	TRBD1	CASSVGTGSENIQYF	TGTGCCAGCAGCGTAGGGACAGGGAGTGAAAACATTCAGTACTTC
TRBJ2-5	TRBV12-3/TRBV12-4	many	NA	CASSLGGRYETQYF	TGTGCCAGCAGTCTGGGGGGACGGTACGAGACCCAGTACTTC
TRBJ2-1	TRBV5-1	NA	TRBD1	CASSSGTGIGEQFF	TGCGCCAGCAGCTCCGGGACAGGGATAGGTGAGCAGTTCTTC
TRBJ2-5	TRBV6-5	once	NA	CASSYKALQYQETQYF	TGTGCCAGCAGTTACAAGGCACTTCAGTACCAAGAGACCCAGTACTTC
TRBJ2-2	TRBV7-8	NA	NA	CASSLAGAGGTGELFF	TGTGCCAGCAGCTTAGCGGGGGCCGGTGGGACCGGGGAGCTGTTTTTT
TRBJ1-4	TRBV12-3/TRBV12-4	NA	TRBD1	CASNTRGISNEKLFF	TGTGCCAGCAATACCAGGGGGATTTCTAATGAAAAACTGTTTTTT
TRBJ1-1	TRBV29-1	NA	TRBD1	CSAGRGPGTEAFF	TGCAGCGCCGGCAGGGGGCCTGGCACTGAAGCTTTCTTT
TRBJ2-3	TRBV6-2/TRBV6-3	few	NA	CASTRVGQGTDTQYF	TGTGCCAGCACCAGGGTGGGGCAGGGCACAGATACGCAGTATTTT
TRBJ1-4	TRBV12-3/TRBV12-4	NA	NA	CASSFARVSGELFF	TGTGCCAGCAGTTTTGCCAGGGTCTCCGGGGAACTGTTTTTT
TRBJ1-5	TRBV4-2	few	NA	CASSQGIHSNQPQHF	TGTGCCAGCAGCCAAGGGATACATAGCAATCAGCCCCAGCATTTT
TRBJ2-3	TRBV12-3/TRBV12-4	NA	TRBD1	CASSLGPGQGAGTRYF	TGTGCCAGCTCTTTAGGCCCAGGACAGGGTGCGGGTACGCGGTATTTT
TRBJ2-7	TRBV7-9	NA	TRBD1	CASGLQGNEQYF	TGTGCCAGCGGGCTACAGGGGAACGAGCAGTACTTC
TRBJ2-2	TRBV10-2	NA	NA	CASRASANTGELFF	TGCGCCAGCAGGGCATCCGCGAACACCGGGGAGCTGTTTTTT
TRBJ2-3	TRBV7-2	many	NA	CASSPNTDTQYF	TGTGCCAGCAGCCCTAACACAGATACGCAGTATTTT
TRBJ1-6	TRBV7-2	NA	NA	CASNRDFNSPLHF	TGTGCCAGCAACCGGGATTTCAATTCACCCCTCCACTTT
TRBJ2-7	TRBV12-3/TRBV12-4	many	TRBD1	CASSPDRASYEQYF	TGTGCCAGCAGCCCGGACAGGGCCTCCTACGAGCAGTACTTC
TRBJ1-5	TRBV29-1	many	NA	CSVETGSNQPQHF	TGCAGCGTTGAAACAGGTAGCAATCAGCCCCAGCATTTT
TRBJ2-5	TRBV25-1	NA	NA	CASSEPGGRETQYF	TGTGCCAGCAGTGAGCCAGGAGGTAGAGAGACCCAGTACTTC
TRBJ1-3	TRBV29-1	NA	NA	CSVLPRGPGEAGNTIYF	TGCAGCGTTCTCCCAAGGGGACCCGGGGAGGCTGGAAACACCATATATTTT
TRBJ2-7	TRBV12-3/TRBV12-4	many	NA	CASSLRGYNEQYF	TGTGCCAGCAGTTTACGGGGATACAATGAGCAGTACTTC
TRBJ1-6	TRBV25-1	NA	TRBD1	CASTAGTALHF	TGTGCCAGTACAGCCGGGACAGCCCTCCACTTT
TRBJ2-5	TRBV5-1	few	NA	CASSLRPSSGWDQETQYF	TGCGCCAGCAGCTTGAGGCCATCGTCTGGGTGGGACCAAGAGACCCAGTACTTC
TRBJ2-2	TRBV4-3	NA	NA	CASSQEGRTSNTGELFF	TGCGCCAGCAGCCAAGAGGGTAGGACCTCGAACACCGGGGAGCTGTTTTTT
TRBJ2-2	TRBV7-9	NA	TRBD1	CASSSKDRMNTGELFF	TGTGCCAGCAGCTCAAAGGACAGGATGAACACCGGGGAGCTGTTTTTT
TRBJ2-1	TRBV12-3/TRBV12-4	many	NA	CASSQDGISYNEQFF	TGTGCCAGCAGTCAAGACGGGATCTCCTACAATGAGCAGTTCTTC
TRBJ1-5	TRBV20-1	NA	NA	CSAVASDSNQPQHF	TGCAGTGCTGTTGCGTCAGATAGCAATCAGCCCCAGCATTTT
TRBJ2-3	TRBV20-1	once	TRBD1	CSARDRAGADTQYF	TGCAGTGCTAGGGACAGGGCTGGCGCAGATACGCAGTATTTT
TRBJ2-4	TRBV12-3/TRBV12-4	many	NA	CASSLAGTHKNIQYF	TGTGCCAGCAGTTTAGCGGGGACCCATAAAAACATTCAGTACTTC
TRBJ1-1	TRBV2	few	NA	CASSVPQGVNTEAFF	TGTGCCAGCAGTGTCCCCCAAGGCGTGAACACTGAAGCTTTCTTT
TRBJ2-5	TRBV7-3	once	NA	CASSPNVGETQYF	TGTGCCAGCAGCCCTAACGTGGGGGAGACCCAGTACTTC
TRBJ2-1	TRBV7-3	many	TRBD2	CASSLVQRGSVHEQFF	TGTGCCAGCAGCTTAGTTCAGCGGGGATCGGTGCATGAGCAGTTCTTC
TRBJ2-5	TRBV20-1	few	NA	CSARLQGYGETQYF	TGCAGTGCTAGACTCCAGGGTTACGGGGAGACCCAGTACTTC
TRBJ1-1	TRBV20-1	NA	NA	CSARPQGKRTEAFF	TGCAGTGCTAGACCACAGGGTAAAAGGACTGAAGCTTTCTTT
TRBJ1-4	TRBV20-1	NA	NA	CSARELDLSTNEKLFF	TGCAGTGCTAGGGAACTCGACTTGTCAACTAATGAAAAACTGTTTTTT
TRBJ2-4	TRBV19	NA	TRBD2	CASSLEGRAGGKNIQYF	TGTGCCAGTAGTCTCGAGGGGAGGGCCGGGGGCAAAAACATTCAGTACTTC
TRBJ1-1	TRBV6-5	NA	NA	CASSFGRGVNTEAFF	TGTGCCAGCAGTTTCGGGCGGGGGGTGAACACTGAAGCTTTCTTT
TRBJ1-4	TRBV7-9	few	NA	CASSFAWQGKRNEKLFF	TGTGCCAGCAGCTTCGCCTGGCAGGGGAAAAGGAATGAAAAACTGTTTTTT
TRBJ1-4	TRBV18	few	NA	CASSPLTQDEKLFF	TGTGCCAGCTCACCACTGACACAGGATGAAAAACTGTTTTTT
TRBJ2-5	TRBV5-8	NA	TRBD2	CASSSSGGGFQETQYF	TGTGCCAGCAGCTCAAGCGGGGGGGGATTCCAAGAGACCCAGTACTTC
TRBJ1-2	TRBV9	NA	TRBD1	CASSPTAGQGDGYTF	TGTGCCAGCAGCCCCACGGCGGGACAGGGTGATGGCTACACCTTC
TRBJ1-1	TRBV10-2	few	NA	CASSDLQGRKREAFF	TGCGCCAGCAGTGATCTCCAGGGCCGGAAACGTGAAGCTTTCTTT
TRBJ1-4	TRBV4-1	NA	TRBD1	CASSQDLAGGFGKLFF	TGCGCCAGCAGCCAAGATTTGGCAGGGGGGTTCGGAAAACTGTTTTTT
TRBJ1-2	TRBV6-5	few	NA	CASSYGTLDGYTF	TGTGCCAGCAGTTACGGGACTTTGGATGGCTACACCTTC
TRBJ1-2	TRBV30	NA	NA	CAWSVGGRGGYTF	TGTGCCTGGAGTGTAGGAGGGCGGGGTGGCTACACCTTC
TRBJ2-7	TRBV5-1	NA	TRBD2	CTSSLKRGSYEQYF	TGCACCAGCAGCTTAAAGCGGGGGTCCTACGAGCAGTACTTC
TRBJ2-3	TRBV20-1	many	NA	CSARGLNGRWADTQYF	TGCAGTGCTAGAGGCCTAAACGGACGGTGGGCAGATACGCAGTATTTT
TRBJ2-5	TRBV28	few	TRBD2	CASSPRLAGGQNEQYF	TGTGCCAGCAGTCCCCGACTAGCGGGGGGGCAAAATGAGCAGTACTTC